A single sample is the source of the 16 T cell receptor beta chains below, sequenced in a study of T cells after yellow fever vaccination. TCRdb recomputed calls from the 5' RACE reads with MiXCR, one row per CDR3 protein. Of about 500,000 distinct CDR3 sequences in the sample, around 17% were seen once. Specimen: PBMCs, collected 5 to 6 days after the first yellow fever vaccination. These receptors were collected from a man younger than 30 who received the YFV17D yellow fever vaccine.

This clonotype was counted a few times. CDR3 amino acids: CATSDGGSYEQYV. CDR3 nucleotides: TGTGCCACCAGTGATGGGGGCTCCTACGAGCAGTACGTC. V is TRBV24-1 and J is TRBJ2-7; either TRBD1 or TRBD2 may supply D (5 bases each). The CDR3 contains 13 residues. CDR1 KGHDR and CDR2 SFDVKD come from the germline V gene. The V end was cut by 3 bases, the J end by 0 bases, with 5 bases between.

This rearrangement joins TRBV28 to TRBJ2-2; TRBD1 aligns across 8 bases. V gave up 4 bases and J gave up 2 bases; unmatched junction bases: 9. CDR1 MDHEN and CDR2 SYDVKM come from the germline V gene. CDR3 length: 17 residues. CDR3 in amino acids: CASSSRTGTINTGELFF. The CDR3 coding sequence is TGTGCCAGCAGTTCCCGGACAGGGACGATCAACACCGGGGAGCTGTTTTTT.

J is TRBJ1-2 and V is TRBV27; TRBD1 is a possible D gene (5 bases). The germline CDR1 and CDR2 sequences are MNHEY and SMNVEV (reference sequence). CDR3 size: 15 residues. The V end lost 3 bases, the J end lost 2 bases, and 13 bases lay between the germline ends. CDR3 sequence: CASSFLPQGNYGYTF. The CDR3 bases are TGTGCCAGCAGTTTCCTACCCCAGGGAAACTATGGCTACACCTTC.

The chain employs TRBV7-8 and TRBJ2-5; tentative D call: TRBD2 (6 bases). The CDR3 has 14 residues. The V gene lost 5 bases and the J gene lost 5 bases, with 15 bases spanning the gap. Germline V gives CDR1 SGHVS, CDR2 FQNEAQ. The CDR3 bases are TGTGCCAGCAGCGCCCCGGCCAGCGGGGAGACCCAGTACTTC. As protein: CASSAPASGETQYF.

J is TRBJ1-1 and V is TRBV21-1. TRBV21-1 represents a pseudogene. The length of the CDR3 is 13 residues. The CDR3 spells CADPSRVGTEAFF. The CDR3 nucleotides read TGTGCCGACCCCTCCAGGGTTGGAACTGAAGCTTTCTTT.

The CDR3 region is CASSLYGGAGVNQPQHF. The DNA of the CDR3 is TGTGCCAGCAGCTTGTATGGGGGCGCAGGTGTCAATCAGCCCCAGCATTTT. The rearrangement joins TRBV5-6 to TRBJ1-5; D is perhaps TRBD1 (6 bases). Germline V gene sequence: CDR1 SGHDT, CDR2 YYEEEE. V gave up 1 base and J gave up 3 bases, with 17 bases separating them. This CDR3 is 17 amino acids long. The full variable domain, its missing parts supplied by reference TRBV5-6 and TRBJ1-5, is DAGVTQSPTHLIKTRGQQVTLRCSPKSGHDTVSWYQQALGQGPQFIFQYYEEEERQRGNFPDRFSGHQFPNYSSELNVNALLLGDSALYLCASSLYGGAGVNQPQHFGDGTRLSIL.

The J gene is TRBJ1-3, the V gene TRBV9; D remains ambiguous. V dropped 0 bases and J dropped 9 bases, with 13 bases sitting between them. This CDR3 contains 14 residues. Germline V CDR1 and CDR2: SGDLS, YYNGEE. CDR3 in amino acids: CASSVGRTPGTIYF. CDR3 nucleotides: TGTGCCAGCAGCGTAGGGCGGACCCCTGGCACCATATATTTT.

This clonotype came up many times. The chain links TRBV5-1 to TRBJ2-2; D unresolved. The CDR3 consists of 15 residues. CDR1 and CDR2 (germline): SGHRS, YFSETQ. Between the trimmed V and J ends, which lost 0 bases and 6 bases, there was a span of 12 bases. The CDR3 DNA reads as TGCGCCAGCAGCTTGGCCTTAGTTGGGGCCGGGGAGCTGTTTTTT. This sequence encodes CASSLALVGAGELFF.

This clonotype was seen only a few times. This chain links TRBV15 with TRBJ1-2, with 11 bases fitting TRBD1. CDR1 is LNHNV and CDR2 is YYDKDF in the germline V gene (reference sequence). V was clipped by 0 bases and J by 1 base; unmatched bases: 10. This CDR3 region has 19 residues. CDR3 amino acids: CATSRDRTGGPHFNYGYTF. CDR3 sequence (DNA): TGTGCCACCAGCAGAGATCGGACAGGGGGCCCTCACTTTAACTATGGCTACACCTTC.

The chain recombines TRBV7-2 with TRBJ2-7, with 7 nucleotides matching TRBD2. The length of the CDR3 is 14 residues. Per the germline V gene, CDR1 is SGHTA and CDR2 is FQGNSA. With V trimmed by 4 bases and J by 1 base, 4 bases remained unmatched. CDR3 in DNA: TGTGCCAGCAGCTCGAGCGGGGCTTCCTACGAGCAGTACTTC. Translating it yields CASSSSGASYEQYF.

The chain joins TRBV15 to TRBJ2-5; no clear D gene. Deletions cut 6 bases from V and 5 bases from J, with 16 bases between. Germline CDR1 reads LNHNV; CDR2 reads YYDKDF (reference sequence). The CDR3 has 14 residues. CDR3 nucleotide sequence: TGTGCCACCAGTTCTAGACTGCGGCCGGAGACCCAGTACTTC. Amino acids: CATSSRLRPETQYF.

To note about this clonotype: The junction differs from germline at one of its ends, possibly a read error. The chain couples TRBV5-1 to TRBJ2-1; TRBD1 matches at 10 bases. CDR1 SGHRS and CDR2 YFSETQ come from the germline V gene. CDR3 length: 14 amino acids. Here the CDR3 DNA reads TGCGCCAGCAGTTTGGGACAGGGGCAGTGGGAGCAGTTCTTC. It encodes CASSLGQGQWEQFF.

This clonotype was seen more than once but under ten times. The rearrangement joins TRBV6-2 or TRBV6-3 to TRBJ2-7, with 7 positions matching TRBD1. CDR3 length: 13 amino acids. Germline V gives CDR1 MNHEY, CDR2 SVGEGT. V was clipped by 5 bases and J by 1 base; unmatched bases: 2. CDR3 region: CASSRQGSYEQYV. The CDR3 DNA is TGTGCCAGCAGTCGACAGGGTTCCTACGAGCAGTACGTC.

The chain links TRBV29-1 to TRBJ1-4, with TRBD1 as a possible D gene (5 bases). The CDR3 contains 13 residues. The germline V gene encodes CDR1 SQVTM and CDR2 ANQGSEA. Trimming left V 2 bases short and J 6 bases short, with 10 bases between. CDR3 protein: CSVERQSDEKLFF. Written as DNA, the CDR3 is TGCAGCGTTGAACGACAGTCAGATGAAAAACTGTTTTTT.

The chain joins TRBV5-1 to TRBJ1-3; 7 nucleotides align to TRBD1. Germline V lookup: CDR1 SGHRS, CDR2 YFSETQ. Losses at the gene ends were 1 base for V and 0 bases for J; bases not matched to a gene: 4. This CDR3 spans 16 amino acids. CDR3 sequence reads: CASSLTGAISGNTIYF. CDR3 DNA: TGCGCCAGCAGCTTGACAGGGGCCATCTCTGGAAACACCATATATTTT.

This clonotype was picked up a small number of times. The chain uses TRBV12-3 or TRBV12-4 and TRBJ2-7, with 8 bases fitting TRBD2. The CDR3 is 14 amino acids. Trimming cost V 5 bases and J 1 base; bases outside gene matches: 4. CDR3 amino acids: CASSHGGGSYEQYF. The CDR3 nucleotides are TGTGCCAGCAGTCACGGGGGGGGGTCCTACGAGCAGTACTTC.